This TCR beta chain was captured by sequencing in a study of cytomegalovirus exposure and HLA in healthy donors. 60 Vbeta and 13 Jbeta primers were used in PCR. Repertoires were generated with immunoSEQ multiplex PCR, while TCRdb's copy carries only in-frame clones and drops some. In the table there are under 150,000 clones, approximately 60% of which are singletons. This clone has only a few counts. The antigen is not known. CDR1 is SGHVS, CDR2 FQNEAQ, per germline. The CDR3 consists of 15 residues. V shed 1 base, J shed 8 bases, and the junction held 6 bases outside the gene matches. Study findings and constraints: Certain indistinguishable V segments, among them TRBV6-2 and TRBV6-3, were excluded. By HLA locus, TCR association rates varied in a later analysis, with DRB1 showing the most and HLA-C the fewest. TCR beta sequences reportedly predicted most subjects' HLA-A and HLA-B alleles accurately. A later analysis showed HLA-associated TCR beta chains outstripping equally common others in clonal expansion.

Sequencing was done on a sample of PBMCs. The chain is built from TRBV7-8 and TRBJ2-2, with TRBD1 matching over 8 bases. This TCR derives from a woman aged 40 to 50 in good health and CMV-seronegative. In DNA, the CDR3 is TGTGCCAGCAGCTTAGGCATCAGGGGGCAAGGGGAGCTGTTTTTT. Translation: CASSLGIRGQGELFF.